The clone carrying this T cell receptor beta chain was counted at least ten times. The CDR3 sequence is 15 residues long. Trimming removed 5 bases from V and 10 bases from J, with 18 bases in between. Germline V gene sequence: CDR1 SGHTA, CDR2 FQGNSA. Sorting recovered naive CD8 T cells on a CD8+CD4-CCR7+CD45RA+ profile. TCRdb used MiXCR to reprocess the PCR reads, holding one entry per CDR3 protein. The sample has hundreds of thousands of distinct CDR3 sequences, approximately 24% seen once. The data belong to a study of molecular identifiers for immune sequencing clone quantification. This chain joins TRBV7-2 and TRBJ1-6; D unresolved. Sequencing was carried out using naive CD8+ T cells from blood, with Jurkat cell RNA spiked in. Sample subset: FACS-sorted CD8+CD4-CCR7+CD45RA+ naive T cells. The TCR was taken from a human donor in good health. Some libraries in this study had Jurkat cell RNA spiked in. The CDR3 region has the DNA TGTGCCAGCAGCCTGGTCACATCAAGAGGCTCACCCCTCCACTTT. Encoded protein: CASSLVTSRGSPLHF. Combining the CDR3 with reference TRBV7-2 and TRBJ1-6 gives the whole variable domain GAGVSQSPSNKVTEKGKDVELRCDPISGHTALYWYRQSLGQGLEFLIYFQGNSAPDKSGLPSDRFSAERTGGSVSTLTIQRTQQEDSAVYLCASSLVTSRGSPLHFGNGTRLTVT.